These 27 T cell receptor beta chains were all obtained from the same sample, sequenced in a study of identifying expanded T cells in peripheral blood. Method: immunoSEQ multiplex PCR; TCRdb's copy keeps in-frame clones and lacks some. The sample consists of about 100,000 clones, 70% to 90% of them appearing once. Sequenced input: blood. Receptor source: a person aged 18 to 70 in good health.

CDR3 DNA sequence: TGCGCCAGCAGCCAAGTAATATCGTCGGCTAACTATGGCTACACCTTC. It is translated as CASSQVISSANYGYTF. This chain connects TRBV4-3 to TRBJ1-2, with D hard to call. Trimming took 1 base from V and 0 from J, leaving 12 bases between them. This CDR3 region has 16 residues. Germline CDR1 is LGHNA and CDR2 is YSLEER.

As DNA, the CDR3 is TGTGCCAGCAGCTGGACCGAGAATCAGCCCCAGCATTTT. Protein sequence: CASSWTENQPQHF. The chain links TRBV7-6 to TRBJ1-5; D unresolved. Trimming took 4 bases from V and 4 from J, leaving 8 bases between them. The CDR3 is made up of 13 amino acids. Germline V gene lookup returns CDR1 SGHVS and CDR2 FNYEAQ.

V gene TRBV7-2 combines with J gene TRBJ1-2, with D hard to call. The V gene's germline CDR1 is SGHTA and CDR2 FQGNSA. CDR3 length: 16 residues. V was trimmed by 2 bases and J by 3 bases, leaving 16 bases between them. The CDR3 here is CASSLKASPPYYGYTF. The CDR3, as DNA: TGTGCCAGCAGCTTAAAGGCCTCCCCACCTTACTATGGCTACACCTTC.

The chain couples TRBV5-1 to TRBJ1-3, with TRBD1 matching 7 bases. Germline CDR1 is SGHRS and CDR2 is YFSETQ. The CDR3 has 15 residues. The V and J ends lost 4 bases and 3 bases, in that order; junction bases with no gene match: 7. CDR3 sequence reads: CASSSTGTDGNTIYF. CDR3 coding DNA: TGCGCCAGCAGCAGCACCGGGACAGATGGAAACACCATATATTTT.

This rearrangement joins TRBV4-1 to TRBJ2-5, with 9 positions matching TRBD2. The CDR3 runs 16 residues. Germline V gene sequence: CDR1 MGHRA, CDR2 YSYEKL. V shed 3 bases and J 4 bases; nucleotides not matched to a gene: 9. CDR3 residues: CASSQIDLAGIETQYF. CDR3 DNA sequence: TGCGCCAGCAGCCAGATAGACCTAGCGGGGATAGAGACCCAGTACTTC.

As concerns this clone: The same CDR3 also results from other DNA sequences found in this sample. The V gene is TRBV7-9, the J gene TRBJ1-1; no definite D call. CDR1 is SEHNR, CDR2 FQNEAQ, per germline (reference sequence). The ends were cut back, 3 bases at V and 3 bases at J, with 8 bases in the middle. The CDR3 sequence is 13 residues long. CDR3 in amino acids: CASSLRADTEAFF. DNA for the CDR3: TGTGCCAGCAGCTTGAGGGCGGACACTGAAGCTTTCTTT.

The V gene is TRBV5-1, the J gene TRBJ1-6; 7 bases fit TRBD1. CDR3 length: 15 amino acids. In germline, CDR1 is SGHRS, CDR2 YFSETQ. J was trimmed by 7 bases and V by 2 bases; bases with no gene match: 6. CDR3 region: CASSLRDRGNSPLHF. The CDR3 nucleotides read TGCGCCAGCAGCTTACGGGACAGAGGCAATTCACCCCTCCACTTT.

This sequence joins TRBV30 and TRBJ2-3; D ambiguous. The CDR3 is 12 amino acids. V was cut by 4 bases and J by 1 base, with 6 bases left in between. Germline CDR1 GTSNPN, CDR2 SVGIG (reference sequence). As DNA, the CDR3 is TGTGCCTGGACAGGAGGCACAGATACGCAGTATTTT. Translation: CAWTGGTDTQYF.

In nucleotides, the CDR3 is TGTGCCAGCAGCTCCCATGGGGGGCTAGCGACCCCCACAGATACGCAGTATTTT. Encoded protein: CASSSHGGLATPTDTQYF. V is TRBV9 and J is TRBJ2-3, with D perhaps assigned TRBD1 or TRBD2 (6 bases each). The CDR3 is made up of 18 amino acids. V was cut by 4 bases and J by 2 bases, with 23 bases left in between. Germline loops: CDR1 SGDLS, CDR2 YYNGEE.

The chain uses TRBV6-1 and TRBJ2-4; 11 bases align to TRBD1. Germline V CDR1 and CDR2: MNHNS, SASEGT. The CDR3 is made up of 12 amino acids. Trimming took 10 bases from V and 8 from J; bases not matched to a gene: 4. In nucleotides, the CDR3 is TGTGCCACCCGGACAGGGGGCGACATTCAGTACTTC. It is translated as CATRTGGDIQYF.

The CDR3 DNA reads TGCGCCAGCAGCCGAGAACAGGGGTCTACGCAGTATTTT. It codes for CASSREQGSTQYF. V gene TRBV4-3 combines with J gene TRBJ2-3; 7 nucleotides match TRBD1. V shed 4 bases, J shed 8 bases, and the junction held 6 bases outside the gene matches. Germline V gene sequence: CDR1 LGHNA, CDR2 YSLEER. The CDR3 covers 13 residues.

V gene TRBV7-7 combines with J gene TRBJ2-5; a weak D match, TRBD1 (6 bases). Germline CDR1 reads SSHAT; CDR2 reads FNYEAQ (reference sequence). Trimming shortened V by 6 bases and J by 3 bases, and 17 bases separated the two germline ends. This CDR3 comprises 15 residues. The CDR3 DNA reads TGTGCCAGCAGTGCAGGGGTACCGACGAAAGAGACCCAGTACTTC. Translated: CASSAGVPTKETQYF.

The chain is built from TRBV14 and TRBJ1-1; D is unresolved. CDR3 length equals 13 residues. The germline CDR1 and CDR2 sequences are SGHDN and FVKESK. V was shortened by 4 bases and J by 5 bases, with 11 bases between the two germline ends. CDR3 loop: CASSPRAETEAFF. For the CDR3, the DNA is TGTGCCAGCAGCCCCCGGGCGGAGACTGAAGCTTTCTTT. Combining the CDR3 with reference TRBV14 and TRBJ1-1 gives the whole variable domain EAGVTQFPSHSVIEKGQTVTLRCDPISGHDNLYWYRRVMGKEIKFLLHFVKESKQDESGMPNNRFLAERTGGTYSTLKVQPAELEDSGVYFCASSPRAETEAFFGQGTRLTVV.

The chain carries TRBV6-5 and TRBJ2-1, with 8 bases aligning to TRBD1. The CDR3 is 15 amino acids. Germline V gives CDR1 MNHEY, CDR2 SVGAGI. J was trimmed by 4 bases and V by 2 bases; bases with no gene match: 4. CDR3 sequence (DNA): TGTGCCAGCAGTTACGCGACAGGGGTGTACAATGAGCAGTTCTTC. Encoded protein: CASSYATGVYNEQFF.

The V and J genes are TRBV5-1 and TRBJ2-1, with D possibly TRBD2 on 5 matching bases. The V end lost 4 bases, the J end lost 8 bases, and 19 bases lay between the germline ends. Germline CDR1 reads SGHRS; CDR2 reads YFSETQ. The CDR3 runs to 15 residues. Written as DNA, the CDR3 is TGCGCCAGCAGCACCACCCCCGGGATTTATTATGAGCAGTTCTTC. Amino acid sequence: CASSTTPGIYYEQFF.

V is TRBV27 and J is TRBJ2-3, with TRBD2 matching over 11 bases. The CDR3 length is 15 residues. V gave up 6 bases and J gave up 5 bases; unmatched junction bases: 7. Germline V lookup: CDR1 MNHEY, CDR2 SMNVEV (reference sequence). The DNA for the CDR3 is TGTGCCAGCAGCCAACTAGCGGGGGATCTAGATACGCAGTATTTT. This encodes CASSQLAGDLDTQYF.

This clone was seen only a few times. The J gene is TRBJ1-1, the V gene TRBV7-9, with D unclear. Trimming stripped 0 bases from V and 4 bases from J, with 3 bases between. CDR1 is SEHNR and CDR2 is FQNEAQ in the germline V gene (reference sequence). This CDR3 has 12 amino acids. The CDR3 loop is CASSLAGTEAFF. The CDR3, as DNA: TGTGCCAGCAGCTTAGCCGGCACTGAAGCTTTCTTT. The full variable domain, completed using reference TRBV7-9 and TRBJ1-1, is DTGVSQNPRHKITKRGQNVTFRCDPISEHNRLYWYRQTLGQGPEFLTYFQNEAQLEKSRLLSDRFSAERPKGSFSTLEIQRTEQGDSAMYLCASSLAGTEAFFGQGTRLTVV.

V is TRBV7-2 and J is TRBJ1-1; perhaps TRBD1 as D (6 bases). The germline CDR1 and CDR2 sequences are SGHTA and FQGNSA. V dropped 7 bases and J dropped 0 bases, with 9 bases sitting between them. CDR3 length equals 13 residues. The CDR3 DNA reads as TGTGCCAGCACGGGACAAATGAACACTGAAGCTTTCTTT. It yields the protein CASTGQMNTEAFF.

The V gene is TRBV5-4, the J gene TRBJ2-3; unclear D gene. This CDR3 has 14 residues. Germline V gene data show CDR1 as SGHNT and CDR2 as YYREEE (reference sequence). V was shortened by 4 bases and J by 2 bases, with 11 bases between the two germline ends. In DNA form, the CDR3 reads TGTGCCAGCAGCCTGATTGGTAACACAGATACGCAGTATTTT. Translated: CASSLIGNTDTQYF. The whole variable domain, filled in from reference TRBV5-4 and TRBJ2-3, reads ETGVTQSPTHLIKTRGQQVTLRCSSQSGHNTVSWYQQALGQGPQFIFQYYREEENGRGNFPPRFSGLQFPNYSSELNVNALELDDSALYLCASSLIGNTDTQYFGPGTRLTVL.

The J gene is TRBJ2-2, the V gene TRBV27; possibly TRBD1 or TRBD2 for D (5 bases each). V was shortened by 8 bases and J by 7 bases, with 8 bases between the two germline ends. The length of the CDR3 is 11 residues. Germline loops: CDR1 MNHEY, CDR2 SMNVEV (reference sequence). The DNA of the CDR3 is TGTGCCAGCTGGGGGAGCGGGGAGCTGTTTTTT. This gives the protein CASWGSGELFF.

This chain uses TRBV5-6 with TRBJ2-7; the match to TRBD1 covers 9 bases. With V trimmed by 4 bases and J by 6 bases, 8 bases remained unmatched. Germline assignment: CDR1 SGHDT and CDR2 YYEEEE. This CDR3 has 14 amino acids. CDR3 sequence: CASSLDRGVAEQYF. CDR3 sequence (DNA): TGTGCCAGCAGCCTAGACAGGGGGGTTGCCGAGCAGTACTTC.

CDR3 amino acids: CASSFRGTDTQYF. DNA of the CDR3: TGTGCCAGCAGTTTTCGGGGCACAGATACGCAGTATTTT. J is TRBJ2-3 and V is TRBV6-5; D gene unclear. CDR1 is MNHEY, CDR2 SVGAGI, per germline. The CDR3 has 13 residues. Trimming stripped 4 bases from V and 1 base from J, with 6 bases between.

The rearrangement uses TRBV19 and TRBJ2-6, with TRBD2 matching 12 bases. V trimming: 4 bases; J trimming: 0 bases; junction bases outside the gene matches: 10. The CDR3 spans 20 residues. The germline V gene has CDR1 LNHDA and CDR2 SQIVND (reference sequence). The CDR3 DNA reads TGTGCCAGTAGTAGTTGGACTAGCGGGGCCTTTTACTCTGGGGCCAACGTCCTGACTTTC. Translation gives CASSSWTSGAFYSGANVLTF.

The chain has TRBV30 and TRBJ2-7; D uncertain. Germline V gene lookup returns CDR1 GTSNPN and CDR2 SVGIG (reference sequence). CDR3 size: 16 residues. Trimming pared 2 bases from V and 4 bases from J, leaving 21 bases between. The CDR3 here is CAWSPRIGFSVYEQYF. CDR3 coding DNA: TGTGCCTGGAGTCCCCGTATTGGTTTCTCCGTTTACGAGCAGTACTTC.

V and J are TRBV28 and TRBJ1-2; 7 bases are a match to TRBD1. The germline V gene encodes CDR1 MDHEN and CDR2 SYDVKM. The CDR3 runs 14 residues. The V segment lost 2 bases and the J segment 4 bases; nucleotides outside the gene matches: 4. The CDR3 region is CASSLTGAGYGYTF. The CDR3 region has the DNA TGTGCCAGCAGTTTAACAGGGGCGGGCTATGGCTACACCTTC.

This rearrangement joins TRBV7-8 to TRBJ2-7; TRBD1 matches 8 bases. Losses at the gene ends were 1 base for V and 2 bases for J; bases not matched to a gene: 7. Germline-derived CDR1 and CDR2 are SGHVS and FQNEAQ. This CDR3 contains 16 residues. The CDR3: CASSLVVGTGAYEQYF. CDR3 DNA sequence: TGTGCCAGCAGCTTAGTGGTAGGGACAGGAGCCTACGAGCAGTACTTC.

The chain is built from TRBV7-2 and TRBJ2-1; D remains unclear. The germline gives CDR1 SGHTA, CDR2 FQGNSA. The CDR3 is 15 amino acids. Trimming took off 0 bases at V and 0 bases at J, with 6 bases between the two ends. The DNA of the CDR3 is TGTGCCAGCAGCTTAGCGTGGAGCTCCTACAATGAGCAGTTCTTC. This translates into CASSLAWSSYNEQFF. Combining the CDR3 with reference TRBV7-2 and TRBJ2-1 gives the whole variable domain GAGVSQSPSNKVTEKGKDVELRCDPISGHTALYWYRQSLGQGLEFLIYFQGNSAPDKSGLPSDRFSAERTGGSVSTLTIQRTQQEDSAVYLCASSLAWSSYNEQFFGPGTRLTVL.